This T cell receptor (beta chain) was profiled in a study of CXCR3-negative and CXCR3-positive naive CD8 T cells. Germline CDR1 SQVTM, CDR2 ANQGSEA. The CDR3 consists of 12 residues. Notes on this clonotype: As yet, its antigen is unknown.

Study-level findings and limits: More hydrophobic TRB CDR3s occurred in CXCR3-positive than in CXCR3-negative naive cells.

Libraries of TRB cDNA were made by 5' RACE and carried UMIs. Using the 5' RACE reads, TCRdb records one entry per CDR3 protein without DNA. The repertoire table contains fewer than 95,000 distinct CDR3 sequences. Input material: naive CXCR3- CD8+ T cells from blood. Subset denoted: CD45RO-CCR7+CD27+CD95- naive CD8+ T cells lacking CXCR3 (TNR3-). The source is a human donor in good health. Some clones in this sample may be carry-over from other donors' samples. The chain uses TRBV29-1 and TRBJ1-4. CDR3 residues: CSAVGRHEKLFF.